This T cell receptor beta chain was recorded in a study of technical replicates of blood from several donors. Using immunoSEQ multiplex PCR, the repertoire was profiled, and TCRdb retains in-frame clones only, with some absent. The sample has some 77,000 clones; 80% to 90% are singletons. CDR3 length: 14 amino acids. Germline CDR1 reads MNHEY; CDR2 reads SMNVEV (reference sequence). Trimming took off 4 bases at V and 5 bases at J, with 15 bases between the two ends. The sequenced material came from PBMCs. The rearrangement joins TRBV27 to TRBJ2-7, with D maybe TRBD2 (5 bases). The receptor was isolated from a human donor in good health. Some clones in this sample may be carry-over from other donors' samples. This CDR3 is CASSSGWVLNEQYF. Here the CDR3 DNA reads TGTGCCAGCAGTTCGGGGTGGGTCTTGAACGAGCAGTACTTC.